Reported below is one T cell receptor beta chain. Its antigen is still unknown. The sample is drawn from a study of OX40 agonist ivuxolimab in advanced cancers. For the study at large: The study reported partial responses in three patients: one hepatocellular carcinoma, two cutaneous melanoma. Study-wide results and caveats: There was clonal expansion of CD4+ and CD8+ blood T cells by week 6 at 0.1 to 3.0 mg/kg. Those patients achieving a partial response at 0.1-3.0 mg/kg showed among the lowest clonal expansion. Low normalized clonal expansion also occurred in some nonresponding patients.

Here immunoSEQ multiplex PCR was the method, and the copy in TCRdb shows in-frame clones only, minus some. The sample consists of about 38,000 clones, 80% to 95% of them appearing once. The length of the CDR3 is 19 residues. CDR1 is SGHDN and CDR2 is FVKESK in the germline V gene. V lost 4 bases, J lost 5 bases, and 30 bases lay in between. The chain recombines TRBV14 with TRBJ2-7, with D perhaps TRBD2 (6 bases). This receptor was obtained from an adult with an advanced solid tumor such as melanoma, head and neck, liver or kidney cancer. Source: CD4+ or CD8+ T cells sorted from blood, taken in a trial of the OX40 agonist ivuxolimab. The CDR3 is CASSPLGLAYARHPHEQYF. CDR3 DNA sequence: TGTGCCAGCAGCCCACTAGGCCTAGCGTACGCGCGTCATCCCCACGAGCAGTACTTC.